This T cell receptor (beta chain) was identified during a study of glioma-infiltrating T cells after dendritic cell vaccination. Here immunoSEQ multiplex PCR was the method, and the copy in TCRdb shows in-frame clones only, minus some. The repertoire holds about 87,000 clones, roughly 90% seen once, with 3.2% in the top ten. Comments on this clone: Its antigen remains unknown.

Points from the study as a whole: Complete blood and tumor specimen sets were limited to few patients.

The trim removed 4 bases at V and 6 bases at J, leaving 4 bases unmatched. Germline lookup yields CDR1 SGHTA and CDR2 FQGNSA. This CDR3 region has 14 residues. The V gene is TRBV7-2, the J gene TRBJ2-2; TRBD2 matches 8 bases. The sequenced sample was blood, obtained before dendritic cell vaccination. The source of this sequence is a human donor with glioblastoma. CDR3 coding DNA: TGTGCCAGCAGCTACGGACTAGCAGCCGGGGAGCTGTTTTTT. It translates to CASSYGLAAGELFF.